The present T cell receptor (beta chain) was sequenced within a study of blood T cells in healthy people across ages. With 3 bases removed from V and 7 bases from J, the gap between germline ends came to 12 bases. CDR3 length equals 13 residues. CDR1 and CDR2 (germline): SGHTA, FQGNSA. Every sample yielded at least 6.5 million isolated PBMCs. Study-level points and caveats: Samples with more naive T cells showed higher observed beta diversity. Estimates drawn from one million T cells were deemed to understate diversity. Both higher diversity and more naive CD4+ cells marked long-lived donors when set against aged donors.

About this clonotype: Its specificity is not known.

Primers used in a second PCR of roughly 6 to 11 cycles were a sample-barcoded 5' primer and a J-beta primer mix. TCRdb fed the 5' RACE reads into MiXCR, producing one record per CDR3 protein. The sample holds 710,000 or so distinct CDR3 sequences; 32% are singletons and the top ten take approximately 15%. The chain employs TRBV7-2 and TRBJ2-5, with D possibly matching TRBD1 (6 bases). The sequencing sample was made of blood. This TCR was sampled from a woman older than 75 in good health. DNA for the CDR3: TGTGCCAGCAGCTTCAGGGGTGCGGGGACCCAGTACTTC. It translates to CASSFRGAGTQYF.